The T cell receptor beta chain described here comes from a study of blood T cell repertoires in COVID-19 (dated by TCRdb to 2018 to 2020). Some background on the complete study: Samples covering the acute and convalescent phases of COVID-19 were provided by collaborators in the United States, Italy and Spain. HLA class I and class II types, where available, came from metadata supplied by the sample provider rather than from assay-based typing. The samples were drawn from two sources: the first 160 participants of the ongoing ImmuneRACE study, and some 1,300 subjects contributed by 6 global collaborators. The repertoires were released in a freely available public database intended as a resource for research on the immune response to SARS-CoV-2. The prospective study material was composed of cDNA or gDNA derived from T cells, B-cell-depleted T cells, or PBMCs. Subjects who had been exposed to COVID-19, were actively infected with it, or had recovered from it provided the deeply sampled blood TCRbeta repertoires that made up the dataset. Nearly every sample came with metadata listing a de-identified subject ID, COVID-19 status, age in years and sex. General findings and caveats noted by the study authors: How much clinical and demographic metadata was included differed by source and by participant, and the metadata was provided uncurated.

The collaborating institutions used their own protocols to collect whole blood in K2EDTA tubes. Collaborator samples were shipped for TCRbeta analysis as frozen whole blood, isolated PBMCs, or DNA extracted from either sample type. With regard to this clone: The antigen this receptor binds is unknown. The sample holds no much larger clone one base away, and base qualities are not on file.

TCRbeta CDR3 regions were amplified from genomic DNA using the immunoSEQ Assay, a bias-controlled multiplex PCR. The study's processing was this. Nucleated cell counts per sample were estimated from amplification of reference gene primers within the assay. To quantify the absolute abundance of each unique TCRbeta CDR3 rearrangement, sequence reads were collapsed and filtered. For each sample, productive Simpson clonality was calculated as the square root of Simpson's diversity index over productive rearrangements. The clones in this table, taken by TCRdb from immuneACCESS, are in-frame only. Not every clone is retained; where verified, under half of the shortfall comes from an unresolved V gene, and the cause of the rest is unknown. That table is the source of V, J and clone size, and D and trimming were worked out from the DNA. Present in this sample are roughly 53,000 clones, just over 85% of which were seen just once. The ten top clones hold around 27% of the sample.

Sequences were obtained from peripheral blood. This TCR derives from a human donor in a cohort sampled during active COVID-19.

CDR3 region: CASSLPGGRGEKLFF. In nucleotide form, the sequence is TGTGCCAGCAGTTTACCGGGGGGCCGGGGTGAAAAACTGTTTTTT. The receptor chain draws on TRBV28 and TRBJ1-4; TRBD1 is possibly the D segment (6 matching bases). Taken from cysteine to phenylalanine, the CDR3 has 15 residues. Of the read, only the CDR3 DNA is kept; its 45 bases are in frame from base 1. Trimming at the junction amounts to 2 bases on V and 7 bases on J, and the germline ends lie 14 bases apart. The germline V gene gives CDR1 as MDHEN and CDR2 as SYDVKM.